This T cell receptor (beta chain) was recorded in a study of post-analysis software for immune sequencing data. Study-level information: Both relapsing-remitting and secondary progressive multiple sclerosis featured among the disease courses, as did progressive-relapsing multiple sclerosis. Study-level points and caveats: Samples from a shared batch, those prepared together, strongly co-clustered by F measure. Those with multiple sclerosis, the patient group, showed significantly lower normalized Chao1 diversity than controls. Controls had lower frequencies than patients of a few TRBV segments, which included TRBV5-6, TRBV5-1 and TRBV20-1.

After removal of 2 bases from V and 0 bases from J, the junction contained 9 bases not matched to a gene. The CDR3 has 18 residues. The germline V gene encodes CDR1 MNHEY and CDR2 SVGAGI. This clonotype occurred a few times. Its target is unknown. Every TCR beta cDNA library bore unique molecular identifiers. A population of 1 to 10 million T cells gave rise to about half a million cDNA molecules. Via MiXCR, TCRdb re-called the PCR reads, giving one row per CDR3 protein. This sample has about 820,000 distinct CDR3 sequences, with around 53% found just once. The chain links TRBV6-5 to TRBJ1-4, with TRBD1 matching over 7 bases. Input material: blood. This clonotype was sampled from a girl under 18 with multiple sclerosis. The CDR3 DNA reads TGTGCCAGCAGTTACCTCCGGCCTGGGACAGCAACTAATGAAAAACTGTTTTTT. Translated: CASSYLRPGTATNEKLFF.